This entry lists 6 T cell receptor beta chains sequenced from one sample in a study of CD8 T cells in Susac syndrome (dated by TCRdb to between 2018 and 2021). Libraries were built with the immunoSEQ multiplex PCR assay. RNA was extracted using the RNeasy kit, and roughly 0.5 to 1 microgram was reverse transcribed with random hexamers. Using fastp at Q25 and MiXCR, TCRdb reprocessed the public reads and kept productive beta chains. Duplicate CDR3 protein sequences are folded into a single record with the most common DNA and genes. This sample lists fewer than 300,000 distinct CDR3 sequences; about 88% were detected once. The ten largest clones capture around 0.12% of the sample. Material for sequencing was CD8+ T cells from PBMCs. These receptors were taken from a human donor with multiple sclerosis.

V is TRBV11-2 and J is TRBJ1-2, with TRBD1 matching 7 bases. There are 18 residues in the CDR3. Trimming cost V 4 bases and J 0 bases; bases outside gene matches: 14. CDR1 is SGHAT, CDR2 FQNNGV, per germline. In nucleotides, the CDR3 is TGTGCCAGCAGCTCAATTTTCAGACAGGGCCCATCTAACTATGGCTACACCTTC. Translation: CASSSIFRQGPSNYGYTF.

This clonotype was recorded once. V and J are TRBV6-1 and TRBJ2-1, with D possibly called TRBD1 or TRBD2 (6 bases each). V was shortened by 7 bases and J by 6 bases, with 16 bases between the two germline ends. Germline V lookup: CDR1 MNHNS, CDR2 SASEGT. The CDR3 spans 14 residues. Here the CDR3 DNA reads TGTGCCAGCACCAACATCGGAGGGGGCAATGAGCAGTTCTTC. Protein: CASTNIGGGNEQFF.

The CDR3 protein is CAISEERGSYNEQFF. The CDR3 bases are TGTGCCATCAGCGAGGAGAGGGGATCATACAATGAGCAGTTCTTC. The rearrangement joins TRBV10-3 to TRBJ2-1; D may correspond to TRBD1 or TRBD2 (5 bases each). V was cut by 6 bases and J by 4 bases, with 16 bases left in between. CDR1 and CDR2 (germline): ENHRY, SYGVKD. The CDR3 length is 15 residues.

This clonotype has a handful of counts. V usage is TRBV9 and J usage is TRBJ2-3; D gene unclear. The CDR3 has 14 amino acids. The germline V gene has CDR1 SGDLS and CDR2 YYNGEE. V was clipped by 4 bases and J by 0 bases, with 9 bases between them. As DNA, the CDR3 is TGTGCCAGCAGCTTCTGGGGTAGCACAGATACGCAGTATTTT. Amino acids: CASSFWGSTDTQYF.

The chain employs TRBV20-1 and TRBJ2-1; D not certain. CDR3 length: 14 amino acids. Germline CDR1 reads DFQATT; CDR2 reads SNEGSKA (reference sequence). V was clipped by 1 base and J by 2 bases, with 9 bases between them. The CDR3, as DNA: TGCAGTGCTAGAGTCTCTTGGGCCTACAATGAGCAGTTCTTC. This translates into CSARVSWAYNEQFF.

As DNA, the CDR3 is TGTGCCAGCAGCGGACGACAGCGAAACACTGAAGCTTTCTTT. Protein: CASSGRQRNTEAFF. The V gene is TRBV9, the J gene TRBJ1-1, with a tentative D call TRBD1 (5 bases). The CDR3 sequence is 14 residues long. CDR1 is SGDLS, CDR2 YYNGEE, per germline. V lost 3 bases, J lost 2 bases, and 11 bases lay in between.